The 15 T cell receptor beta chains listed next were all sequenced from one sample in a study of cytomegalovirus exposure and HLA in healthy donors. The primer mix had 60 Vbeta and 13 Jbeta primers. The data were produced by immunoSEQ multiplex PCR, yet TCRdb's version contains in-frame clones alone and is incomplete. The sample records fewer than 100,000 clones, about 80% being singletons. Sequencing was done on a sample of PBMCs. The receptors were sampled from a man in his forties in good health and CMV-seronegative.

This chain uses TRBV2 with TRBJ1-3, with unresolved D. Germline loops: CDR1 SNHLY, CDR2 FYNNEI. This CDR3 is built from 16 residues. The V gene lost 2 bases and the J gene lost 0 bases, with 11 bases spanning the gap. The CDR3 spells CASSEQVGYSGNTIYF. In nucleotides, the CDR3 is TGTGCCAGCAGTGAACAGGTCGGATACTCTGGAAACACCATATATTTT.

This chain connects TRBV7-2 to TRBJ1-2; TRBD1 is a possible D gene (5 bases). The CDR3 sequence is 14 residues long. Trimming took off 1 base at V and 3 bases at J, with 9 bases between the two ends. The germline CDR1 and CDR2 sequences are SGHTA and FQGNSA. The CDR3 protein is CASSLGGGYYGYTF. CDR3 coding DNA: TGTGCCAGCAGCTTAGGGGGGGGATACTATGGCTACACCTTC.

V and J are TRBV4-3 and TRBJ2-3, with 7 bases matching TRBD1. Germline assignment: CDR1 LGHNA and CDR2 YSLEER. The ends lost 6 bases at V and 1 base at J; junction bases unmatched: 4. The CDR3 loop spans 14 amino acids. The CDR3 nucleotides read TGCGCCAGCAGGGCCGGGACAGGCACAGATACGCAGTATTTT. Translating it yields CASRAGTGTDTQYF.

The CDR3 nucleotides are TGTGCCTGGACAGCTAGCGCTTACCCCGGGAGCTCCTACGAGCAGTACTTC. Translated: CAWTASAYPGSSYEQYF. The V gene is TRBV30, the J gene TRBJ2-7; tentatively, D is TRBD2 (6 bases). The CDR3 is 17 residues long. The V end was cut by 4 bases, the J end by 0 bases, with 22 bases between. The germline V gene has CDR1 GTSNPN and CDR2 SVGIG (reference sequence). The whole variable domain, filled in from reference TRBV30 and TRBJ2-7, reads SQTIHQWPATLVQPVGSPLSLECTVEGTSNPNLYWYRQAAGRGLQLLFYSVGIGQISSEVPQNLSASRPQDRQFILSSKKLLLSDSGFYLCAWTASAYPGSSYEQYFGPGTRLTVT.

V usage is TRBV2 and J usage is TRBJ1-4; D remains unclear. V shed 4 bases and J shed 7 bases, with 19 bases lying between them. The CDR3 is made up of 16 amino acids. CDR1 is SNHLY and CDR2 is FYNNEI in the germline V gene. CDR3 loop: CASSGTPKRLVEKLFF. The CDR3 DNA reads TGTGCCAGCAGTGGTACCCCAAAAAGGCTAGTTGAAAAACTGTTTTTT.

This chain uses TRBV27 with TRBJ2-3; 7 bases agree with TRBD1. The CDR3 has 15 amino acids. The V gene's germline CDR1 is MNHEY and CDR2 SMNVEV (reference sequence). Unmatched junction bases numbered 10, after V lost 6 bases and J lost 4 bases. As DNA, the CDR3 is TGTGCCAGCAGCCCAAGGGACAGTTCGGCAGATACGCAGTATTTT. It codes for CASSPRDSSADTQYF.

This chain links TRBV25-1 with TRBJ2-1, with 7 bases identical to TRBD2. This CDR3 has 17 residues. Germline CDR1 is MGHDK and CDR2 is SYGVNS. The junction had 17 bases not matched to a gene; V was cut back by 3 bases and J by 9 bases. The CDR3 protein is CASSDVRAGLLHGEQFF. DNA for the CDR3: TGTGCCAGCAGTGATGTTCGAGCGGGGCTCCTCCATGGTGAGCAGTTCTTC.

The CDR3: CASSLGGTDQETQYF. The CDR3 bases are TGTGCCAGCAGCTTAGGCGGGACAGACCAAGAGACCCAGTACTTC. V and J are TRBV7-7 and TRBJ2-5; a possible D gene is TRBD1 (7 bases). The V gene lost 1 base and the J gene lost 0 bases, with 9 bases spanning the gap. This CDR3 is 15 amino acids long. Germline CDR1 and CDR2: SSHAT and FNYEAQ (reference sequence).

The gene calls are TRBV27 and TRBJ2-3; no firm D call. Trimming stripped 5 bases from V and 4 bases from J, with 25 bases between. The CDR3 has 18 residues. From germline, CDR1 is MNHEY and CDR2 SMNVEV (reference sequence). For the CDR3, the DNA is TGTGCCAGCAGTAGCGCCCGGCTACCTTACCCGGAGTCAGATACGCAGTATTTT. Translated, it gives CASSSARLPYPESDTQYF.

V gene TRBV7-2 combines with J gene TRBJ2-1; D perhaps matches TRBD2 (5 bases). The CDR3 has 11 amino acids. Germline V gene sequence: CDR1 SGHTA, CDR2 FQGNSA. V lost 5 bases and J lost 9, with 8 bases in between. The CDR3: CASSPGFEQFF. The CDR3 DNA reads TGTGCCAGCAGCCCGGGATTTGAGCAGTTCTTC.

The J gene is TRBJ1-1, the V gene TRBV25-1; a possible D gene is TRBD1 (5 bases). Germline V CDR1 and CDR2: MGHDK, SYGVNS. With 4 bases removed from V and 1 base from J, the gap between germline ends came to 10 bases. This CDR3 contains 14 residues. DNA of the CDR3: TGTGCCAGCAGTGCGAGGCAGGGGAACACTGAAGCTTTCTTT. Protein: CASSARQGNTEAFF.

This clone was detected only once. The chain carries TRBV19 and TRBJ1-2; 12 bases align to TRBD1. This CDR3 region has 14 residues. The V and J ends lost 6 bases and 8 bases, in that order; junction bases with no gene match: 7. Germline values: CDR1 LNHDA, CDR2 SQIVND (reference sequence). The chain's CDR3 is CASRPQGQGAGYTF. The DNA for the CDR3 is TGTGCCAGTAGGCCACAGGGACAGGGGGCGGGCTACACCTTC.

J is TRBJ2-7 and V is TRBV7-9; 8 positions match TRBD1. Germline V gene sequence: CDR1 SEHNR, CDR2 FQNEAQ (reference sequence). V lost 5 bases, J lost 3 bases, and 9 bases stayed unmatched. CDR3 length: 15 residues. DNA for the CDR3: TGTGCCAGCAGCCCGCGGACAGGGAAAAACTACGAGCAGTACTTC. The encoded protein is CASSPRTGKNYEQYF.

This rearrangement joins TRBV6-5 to TRBJ2-5; TRBD2 matches at 12 bases. The CDR3 covers 16 residues. V lost 3 bases to trimming and J lost 6 bases; unmatched junction nucleotides: 8. Germline values: CDR1 MNHEY, CDR2 SVGAGI. CDR3 DNA sequence: TGTGCCAGCAGTTATACGACTAGCGGGGGAGGAAAGACCCAGTACTTC. Amino acid sequence: CASSYTTSGGGKTQYF.

This CDR3 reads CASSLRIPGLADTGELFF. CDR3 bases: TGTGCCAGCAGCTTGCGGATACCGGGACTAGCGGACACCGGGGAGCTGTTTTTT. This rearrangement joins TRBV11-3 to TRBJ2-2; the match to TRBD2 covers 11 bases. This CDR3 has 18 residues. CDR1 is SGHNT, CDR2 YENEEA, per germline. With 3 bases clipped from V and 3 bases from J, the junction kept 9 bases outside the gene matches.